This TCR beta chain was sequenced in a study of blood T cells in healthy people across ages. Findings and caveats of the study: The study lacked donor CMV status, which possibly confounded expanded clonotype changes. One million T cells yielded diversity estimates that were considered underestimates.

Worth noting for this clonotype: Its antigen is as yet unknown.

Deletions cut 7 bases from V and 0 bases from J, with 18 bases between. CDR3 length: 16 residues. A second PCR of about 6 to 12 cycles used a sample-barcoded 5' primer and a J-beta primer mix. Each of the cDNA molecules was tagged by a template-switch adaptor with 12 random nucleotides. Each CDR3 protein gets one entry after TCRdb re-called the 5' RACE reads with MiXCR. The sample has approximately 900,000 distinct CDR3 sequences; about 27% are singletons. These data also formed part of another study, on T cells of mothers and their children.

The genes are TRBV12-3 or TRBV12-4 and TRBJ1-1, with D possibly being TRBD1 (6 bases). Sequenced sample: blood. This receptor was obtained from a woman aged 40 to 55 in good health. The CDR3 DNA sequence: TGTGCCAGCAACAGGGACCCCATGAGGATGAACACTGAAGCTTTCTTT. Protein: CASNRDPMRMNTEAFF.